This entry lists 24 T cell receptor beta chains sequenced from one sample in a study of cytomegalovirus exposure and HLA in healthy donors. Primers for the PCR totalled 60 Vbeta and 13 Jbeta. Data came from immunoSEQ multiplex PCR; TCRdb stores just in-frame clones and leaves some out. There are 150,000 or so clones in the sample; 64% occur only once, and over 2.5% lies in the top ten. Sequenced material: PBMCs. These receptors were obtained from a woman aged 25 to 39 in good health and CMV-seropositive.

The genes are TRBV4-1 and TRBJ2-4; 9 nucleotides align to TRBD1. Germline V gene data show CDR1 as MGHRA and CDR2 as YSYEKL. The junction had 13 bases not matched to a gene; V was cut back by 4 bases and J by 3 bases. This CDR3 has 18 amino acids. The CDR3 region is CASSLRIGTGNIKNIQYF. The CDR3 DNA reads TGCGCCAGCAGCCTCCGAATCGGGACAGGGAACATCAAAAACATTCAGTACTTC.

This clone came up once. The rearrangement uses TRBV5-1 and TRBJ2-7, with 11 bases matching TRBD2. V was pared by 0 bases and J by 7 bases, with 12 bases of the junction left unmatched. Germline lookup yields CDR1 SGHRS and CDR2 YFSETQ. The CDR3 has 17 amino acids. As DNA, the CDR3 is TGCGCCAGCAGCTTGGAAGTCGGGACTAGCGGCTCGCGGGAGCAGTACTTC. This gives the protein CASSLEVGTSGSREQYF.

V and J are TRBV7-2 and TRBJ1-1; D gene ambiguous. The germline V gene has CDR1 SGHTA and CDR2 FQGNSA. The CDR3 consists of 13 residues. Trimming shortened V by 3 bases and J by 4 bases, and 9 bases separated the two germline ends. CDR3 nucleotide sequence: TGTGCCAGCAGCTTGAGGCGTGGCACTGAAGCTTTCTTT. It specifies CASSLRRGTEAFF.

The V gene is TRBV11-3, the J gene TRBJ2-3, with unresolved D. Germline V lookup: CDR1 SGHNT, CDR2 YENEEA. The CDR3 has 13 amino acids. V was cut by 1 base and J by 5 bases, with 7 bases left in between. The CDR3 DNA is TGTGCCAGCAGCTTAGGTACCGGAGATACGCAGTATTTT. Its translation: CASSLGTGDTQYF.

The chain links TRBV11-2 to TRBJ1-2; no firm D call. V was pared by 5 bases and J by 2 bases, with 12 bases between. The CDR3 extends over 14 amino acids. Germline loops: CDR1 SGHAT, CDR2 FQNNGV. The CDR3 reads CASSGAENNYGYTF. CDR3 bases: TGTGCCAGCAGCGGTGCTGAGAACAACTATGGCTACACCTTC.

The rearrangement joins TRBV7-2 to TRBJ2-7, with no clear D. Looked up from germline, CDR1 is SGHTA and CDR2 is FQGNSA. The V and J ends lost 0 bases and 3 bases respectively, with 6 bases between them. There are 13 residues in the CDR3. DNA for the CDR3: TGTGCCAGCAGCTTAGCTCTTAGCTACGAGCAGTACTTC. Translating it yields CASSLALSYEQYF.

This rearrangement joins TRBV7-2 to TRBJ2-1; no firm D call. The CDR3 runs to 15 residues. The V and J ends lost 5 bases and 2 bases respectively, with 13 bases between them. The germline V gene has CDR1 SGHTA and CDR2 FQGNSA. The CDR3 nucleotides read TGTGCCAGCAGCCCCGCCCCAGTAACCTACAATGAGCAGTTCTTC. Its translation is CASSPAPVTYNEQFF.

The genes are TRBV19 and TRBJ2-7; possible D gene TRBD2, 6 bases. V dropped 3 bases and J dropped 0 bases, with 9 bases sitting between them. The CDR3 consists of 14 residues. Looked up from germline, CDR1 is LNHDA and CDR2 is SQIVND (reference sequence). Here the CDR3 reads CASSIGGFSYEQYF. CDR3 bases: TGTGCCAGTAGTATTGGGGGGTTCTCCTACGAGCAGTACTTC. Drawing the rest from reference TRBV19 and TRBJ2-7, the complete variable domain is DGGITQSPKYLFRKEGQNVTLSCEQNLNHDAMYWYRQDPGQGLRLIYYSQIVNDFQKGDIAEGYSVSREKKESFPLTVTSAQKNPTAFYLCASSIGGFSYEQYFGPGTRLTVT.

In this sample, this clone turned up once. The chain combines TRBV10-1 with TRBJ2-5; tentative D call: TRBD2 (5 bases). The V end was cut by 2 bases, the J end by 5 bases, with 12 bases between. The germline gives CDR1 WNHNN, CDR2 SYGVQD (reference sequence). This CDR3 is 14 amino acids long. The CDR3 coding sequence is TGCGCCAGCAGTGAGAGACTATCTTGGGAGACCCAGTACTTC. Its translation: CASSERLSWETQYF.

Remarks on this clone: The sample contains more than one DNA sequence encoding this CDR3. The chain is built from TRBV30 and TRBJ2-3; 9 bases are shared with TRBD2. In germline, CDR1 is GTSNPN, CDR2 SVGIG (reference sequence). Trimming took 3 bases from V and 1 from J; bases not matched to a gene: 5. The CDR3 spans 15 residues. The CDR3 nucleotides read TGTGCCTGGAGCTTGTTAGCGGGGGGCACAGATACGCAGTATTTT. It specifies CAWSLLAGGTDTQYF.

This sequence joins TRBV6-5 and TRBJ1-1; D is uncertain. The CDR3 runs to 12 residues. Germline CDR1 reads MNHEY; CDR2 reads SVGAGI. V was clipped by 6 bases and J by 8 bases, with 13 bases between them. The chain's CDR3 is CASRRYSTEAFF. The CDR3 DNA sequence: TGTGCCAGCAGGCGATATTCGACAGAAGCTTTCTTT.

As to this clone: The sample holds other DNA sequences that translate to the same CDR3. The genes are TRBV6-5 and TRBJ1-1; D gene unclear. The germline gives CDR1 MNHEY, CDR2 SVGAGI. V was trimmed by 6 bases and J by 1 base, leaving 6 bases between them. The CDR3 totals 12 residues. The CDR3 protein is CASSHGNTEAFF. Here the CDR3 DNA reads TGTGCCAGCAGCCACGGGAACACTGAAGCTTTCTTT.

This sequence joins TRBV6-1 and TRBJ1-5; the D is unclear. V shed 5 bases and J shed 6 bases, with 11 bases lying between them. CDR1 MNHNS and CDR2 SASEGT come from the germline V gene. The CDR3 has 13 residues. CDR3 protein: CASSPRGVQPQHF. Here the CDR3 DNA reads TGTGCCAGCAGTCCCCGGGGTGTTCAGCCCCAGCATTTT.

The chain employs TRBV5-6 and TRBJ1-1; D is undetermined. CDR3 length: 16 amino acids. Germline V gene data show CDR1 as SGHDT and CDR2 as YYEEEE. V was shortened by 0 bases and J by 0 bases, with 12 bases between the two germline ends. For the CDR3, the DNA is TGTGCCAGCAGCTTGGCCCAGGCCAGGATGAACACTGAAGCTTTCTTT. Amino acid sequence: CASSLAQARMNTEAFF. The whole variable domain, filled in from reference TRBV5-6 and TRBJ1-1, reads DAGVTQSPTHLIKTRGQQVTLRCSPKSGHDTVSWYQQALGQGPQFIFQYYEEEERQRGNFPDRFSGHQFPNYSSELNVNALLLGDSALYLCASSLAQARMNTEAFFGQGTRLTVV.

The rearrangement links TRBV28 to TRBJ1-2; possibly TRBD1 for D (6 bases). V shed 8 bases and J shed 6 bases, with 19 bases lying between them. Germline CDR1 MDHEN, CDR2 SYDVKM. CDR3 length: 14 amino acids. The CDR3, as DNA: TGTGCCAGCCTAAGCGGACAGACCTCTAATGGCTACACCTTC. Translating it yields CASLSGQTSNGYTF.

The rearrangement joins TRBV21-1 to TRBJ2-7; the table names TRBD1, a call not compared with the DNA. TRBV21-1 is an annotated pseudogene. The CDR3 totals 15 residues. CDR3 in DNA: TGTGCCAGCAGCAAAGTAGTGGGCAGGGGAGTCGAGCAGTACTTC. Translated, it gives CASSKVVGRGVEQYF.

CDR3 region: CASSLGGLAGALGEQFF. As DNA, the CDR3 is TGTGCCAGCAGCTTGGGGGGTCTAGCGGGAGCACTCGGTGAGCAGTTCTTC. This chain uses TRBV5-4 with TRBJ2-1; 10 bases map to TRBD2. Germline V gene sequence: CDR1 SGHNT, CDR2 YYREEE (reference sequence). Trimming at V came to 0 bases and at J to 9 bases, leaving 12 bases not matched to a gene. The CDR3 loop spans 17 amino acids.

J is TRBJ2-5 and V is TRBV15, with TRBD1 as a possible D gene (6 bases). Germline CDR1 and CDR2: LNHNV and YYDKDF (reference sequence). Trimming pared 1 base from V and 4 bases from J, leaving 10 bases between. This CDR3 region has 14 residues. CDR3 sequence reads: CATSRAAGVETQYF. The CDR3, as DNA: TGTGCCACCAGCAGAGCAGCAGGGGTAGAGACCCAGTACTTC.

The chain couples TRBV28 to TRBJ2-7; 8 bases map to TRBD1. There are 14 residues in the CDR3. The V and J ends lost 6 bases and 5 bases, in that order; junction bases with no gene match: 9. Per the germline V gene, CDR1 is MDHEN and CDR2 is SYDVKM. CDR3 in amino acids: CASSPGTGLHEQYF. The CDR3 nucleotides are TGTGCCAGCAGCCCCGGGACAGGTCTCCACGAGCAGTACTTC.

This chain uses TRBV6-1 with TRBJ1-1; TRBD1 is a possible D gene (5 bases). V lost 6 bases to trimming and J lost 5 bases, with 16 bases between them. The germline V gene has CDR1 MNHNS and CDR2 SASEGT. The CDR3 spans 14 residues. The CDR3 sequence is CASSPGQGWTEAFF. The CDR3, as DNA: TGTGCCAGCAGCCCAGGTCAGGGATGGACTGAAGCTTTCTTT.

The chain links TRBV2 to TRBJ2-2, with 7 bases fitting TRBD1. V lost 6 bases to trimming and J lost 0 bases; unmatched junction nucleotides: 7. CDR3 size: 16 residues. CDR1 is SNHLY, CDR2 FYNNEI, per germline. Here the CDR3 DNA reads TGTGCCAGCAGCGACCGGGACAGCGCGAACACCGGGGAGCTGTTTTTT. Protein product: CASSDRDSANTGELFF.

The chain combines TRBV2 with TRBJ1-1, with D tentatively TRBD1 (5 bases). Trimming pared 3 bases from V and 11 bases from J, leaving 19 bases between. This CDR3 has 14 amino acids. Per germline, CDR1 SNHLY and CDR2 FYNNEI. Here the CDR3 reads CASSDATVGFSAFF. For the CDR3, the DNA is TGTGCCAGCAGTGATGCGACAGTAGGATTTTCGGCTTTCTTT.

The CDR3 protein is CAITSGTSGVRNEQFF. The CDR3 coding sequence is TGTGCCATCACCTCCGGGACTAGCGGGGTGCGAAATGAGCAGTTCTTC. The rearrangement uses TRBV10-3 and TRBJ2-1; 13 bases agree with TRBD2. Germline CDR1 ENHRY, CDR2 SYGVKD. The CDR3 loop spans 16 amino acids. The V segment lost 7 bases and the J segment 7 bases; nucleotides outside the gene matches: 10.

V and J are TRBV7-9 and TRBJ2-1, with 8 bases aligning to TRBD2. The V gene end was trimmed by 5 bases and the J gene end by 6 bases; junction bases not matched to a gene: 9. The germline V gene has CDR1 SEHNR and CDR2 FQNEAQ (reference sequence). This CDR3 comprises 15 residues. CDR3 sequence: CASSERGAGGNEQFF. The CDR3 region has the DNA TGTGCCAGCAGCGAGCGAGGCGCGGGGGGCAATGAGCAGTTCTTC.